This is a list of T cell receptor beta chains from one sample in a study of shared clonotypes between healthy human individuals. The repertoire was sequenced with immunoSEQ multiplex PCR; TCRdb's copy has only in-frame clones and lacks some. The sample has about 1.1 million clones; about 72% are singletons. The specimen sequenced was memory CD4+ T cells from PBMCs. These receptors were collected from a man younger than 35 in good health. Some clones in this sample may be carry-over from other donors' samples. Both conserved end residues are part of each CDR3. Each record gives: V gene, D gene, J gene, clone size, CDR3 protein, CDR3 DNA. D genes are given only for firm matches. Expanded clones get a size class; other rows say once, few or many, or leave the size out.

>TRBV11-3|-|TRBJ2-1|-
CASSRENEQFF
TGTGCCAGCAGCCGGGAGAATGAGCAGTTCTTC
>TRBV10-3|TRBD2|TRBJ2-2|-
CAISESPGTSLSTGELFF
TGTGCCATCAGTGAGTCCCCGGGGACTAGCTTATCTACCGGGGAGCTGTTTTTT
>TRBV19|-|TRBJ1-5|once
CASSILRTSSNQPQHF
TGTGCCAGTAGTATTCTGCGGACCTCTAGCAATCAGCCCCAGCATTTT
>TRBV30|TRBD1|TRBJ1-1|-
CAWSPSGGTEAFF
TGTGCCTGGAGTCCGTCAGGGGGCACTGAAGCTTTCTTT
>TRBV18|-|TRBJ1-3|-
CASSPPSTASGNTIYF
TGTGCCAGCTCACCACCTTCGACAGCCTCTGGAAACACCATATATTTT
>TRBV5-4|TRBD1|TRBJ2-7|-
CASSLGGEGQLYEQYF
TGTGCCAGCAGCTTGGGGGGTGAGGGACAGCTCTACGAGCAGTACTTC
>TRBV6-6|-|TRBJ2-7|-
CASSPLGGGATYEQYF
TGTGCCAGCAGTCCCCTGGGTGGCGGGGCCACCTACGAGCAGTACTTC
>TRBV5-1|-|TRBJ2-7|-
CASSLGVGYYSYEQYF
TGCGCCAGCAGCTTGGGGGTGGGGTACTACTCCTACGAGCAGTACTTC
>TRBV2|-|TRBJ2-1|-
CASSEGARGEQFF
TGTGCCAGCAGTGAAGGCGCCAGGGGTGAGCAGTTCTTC
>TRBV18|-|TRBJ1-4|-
CASSPRSDEKLFF
TGTGCCAGCTCACCTCGTTCGGATGAAAAACTGTTTTTT
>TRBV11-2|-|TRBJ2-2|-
CASCRQQTNTGELFF
TGTGCCAGCTGTCGACAGCAAACGAACACCGGGGAGCTGTTTTTT
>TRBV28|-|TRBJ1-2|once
CASSGLNYGYTF
TGTGCCAGCAGCGGACTGAACTATGGCTACACCTTC
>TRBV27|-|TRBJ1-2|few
CASSLGGPYGYTF
TGTGCCAGCAGTTTAGGGGGGCCCTATGGCTACACCTTC
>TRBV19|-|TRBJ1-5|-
CASSPEEASNQPQHF
TGTGCCAGTAGCCCTGAGGAGGCCAGCAATCAGCCCCAGCATTTT
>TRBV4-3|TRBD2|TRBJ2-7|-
CASSQDAGGRGSYEQYF
TGCGCCAGCAGCCAAGATGCAGGCGGGAGAGGCTCCTACGAGCAGTACTTC
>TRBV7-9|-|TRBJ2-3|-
CASSFSGANTDTQYF
TGTGCCAGCAGCTTTTCTGGGGCCAACACAGATACGCAGTATTTT
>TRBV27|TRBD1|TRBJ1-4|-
CASSLSGTGREKLFF
TGTGCCAGCAGTTTATCGGGGACAGGGCGTGAAAAACTGTTTTTT
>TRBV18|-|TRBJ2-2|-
CASSPLGNTGELFF
TGTGCCAGCTCACCACTGGGAAACACCGGGGAGCTGTTTTTT
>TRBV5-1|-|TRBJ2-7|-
CASSLVARSEQYF
TGCGCCAGCAGCTTGGTAGCTCGAAGCGAGCAGTACTTC
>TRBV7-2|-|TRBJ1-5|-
CASSRSSGSNQPQHF
TGTGCCAGCAGCCGTTCATCGGGGAGCAATCAGCCCCAGCATTTT
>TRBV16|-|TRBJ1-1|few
CASSQEGTAFF
TGTGCCAGCAGCCAAGAGGGTACGGCTTTCTTT
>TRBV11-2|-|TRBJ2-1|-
CASSPKGGVGQFF
TGTGCCAGCAGCCCCAAAGGGGGAGTTGGGCAGTTCTTC
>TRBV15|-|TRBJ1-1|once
CATSGRLLAPGEAFF
TGTGCCACCAGCGGGCGTCTTTTAGCCCCCGGTGAAGCTTTCTTT
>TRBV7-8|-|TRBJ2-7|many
CASSSLGGDSYEQYF
TGTGCCAGCAGCTCGCTCGGCGGGGATTCCTACGAGCAGTACTTC
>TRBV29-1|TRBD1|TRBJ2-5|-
CSGGQGRETQYF
TGCAGCGGGGGACAGGGGCGGGAGACCCAGTACTTC
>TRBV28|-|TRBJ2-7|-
CASSLSRAQDYEQYF
TGTGCCAGCAGTTTATCCCGGGCCCAGGACTACGAGCAGTACTTC
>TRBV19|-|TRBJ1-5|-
CASRGGYSNQPQHF
TGTGCCAGTAGAGGGGGGTATAGCAATCAGCCCCAGCATTTT
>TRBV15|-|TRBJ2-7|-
CATSKPTGRYEQYF
TGTGCCACCAGCAAACCGACAGGGAGGTACGAGCAGTACTTC
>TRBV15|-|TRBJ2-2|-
CATSLRRTNTGELFF
TGTGCCACCAGCCTAAGACGGACGAACACCGGGGAGCTGTTTTTT
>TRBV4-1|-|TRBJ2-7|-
CASSLRAQGLGEQYF
TGCGCCAGCAGCCTAAGGGCCCAGGGCTTGGGCGAGCAGTACTTC
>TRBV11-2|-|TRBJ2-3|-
CASSLARGADTQYF
TGTGCCAGCAGCTTAGCCAGGGGAGCAGATACGCAGTATTTT
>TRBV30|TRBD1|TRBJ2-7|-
CAWRDRGTYEQYF
TGTGCCTGGAGGGACAGGGGGACATACGAGCAGTACTTC
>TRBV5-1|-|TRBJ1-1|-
CASSLVTGSVTEAFF
TGCGCCAGCAGCTTGGTTACAGGGAGTGTCACTGAAGCTTTCTTT
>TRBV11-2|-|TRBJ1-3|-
CASSLVRGTSGNTIYF
TGTGCCAGCAGCTTAGTAAGGGGGACTTCTGGAAACACCATATATTTT
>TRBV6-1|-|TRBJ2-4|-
CASTKMQGTKNIQYF
TGTGCCAGCACCAAAATGCAGGGCACCAAAAACATTCAGTACTTC
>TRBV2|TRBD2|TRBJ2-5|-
CASMGTSGRRETQYF
TGTGCCAGCATGGGGACTAGCGGGAGAAGGGAGACCCAGTACTTC
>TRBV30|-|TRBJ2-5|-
CAWSGGETQYF
TGTGCCTGGAGTGGAGGTGAGACCCAGTACTTC
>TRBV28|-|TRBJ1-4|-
CASSSPQGTNEKLFF
TGTGCCAGCAGTTCCCCACAGGGAACTAATGAAAAACTGTTTTTT
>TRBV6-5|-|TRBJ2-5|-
CASRRWIQETQYF
TGTGCCAGCAGGAGATGGATCCAAGAGACCCAGTACTTC
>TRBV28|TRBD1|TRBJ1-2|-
CASSPDRLRANYGYTF
TGTGCCAGCAGTCCGGACAGGTTGCGGGCCAACTATGGCTACACCTTC
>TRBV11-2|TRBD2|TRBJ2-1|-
CASSPGLAGYNEQFF
TGTGCCAGCAGCCCCGGGCTAGCGGGCTACAATGAGCAGTTCTTC
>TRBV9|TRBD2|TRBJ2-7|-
CASSASGRFYEQYF
TGTGCCAGCAGCGCTAGCGGGAGGTTCTACGAGCAGTACTTC
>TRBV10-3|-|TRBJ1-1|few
CAISEAGGITEAFF
TGTGCCATCAGTGAGGCAGGTGGAATCACTGAAGCTTTCTTT